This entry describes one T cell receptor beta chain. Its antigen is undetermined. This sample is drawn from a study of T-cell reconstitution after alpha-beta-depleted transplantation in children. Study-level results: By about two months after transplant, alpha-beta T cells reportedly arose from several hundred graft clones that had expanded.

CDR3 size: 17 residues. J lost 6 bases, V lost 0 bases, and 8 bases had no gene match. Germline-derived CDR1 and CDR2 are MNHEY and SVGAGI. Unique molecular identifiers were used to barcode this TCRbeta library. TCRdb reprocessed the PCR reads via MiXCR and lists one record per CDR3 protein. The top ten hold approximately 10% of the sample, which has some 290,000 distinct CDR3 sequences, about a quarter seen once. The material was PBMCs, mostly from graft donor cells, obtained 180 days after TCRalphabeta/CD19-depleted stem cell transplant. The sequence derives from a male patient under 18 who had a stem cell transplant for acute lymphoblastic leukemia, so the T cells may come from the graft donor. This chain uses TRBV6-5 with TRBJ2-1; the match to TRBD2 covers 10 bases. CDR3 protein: CASSYSRASGSVNEQFF. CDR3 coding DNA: TGTGCCAGCAGTTACTCGAGGGCTAGCGGGAGCGTCAATGAGCAGTTCTTC.